Listed here is a single T cell receptor beta chain. This clonotype was seen ten or more times. No antigen is known for it. No much larger clone exists at a distance of one base, and base qualities are not known. The sample belongs to a study of T-cell memory formation after mild COVID-19 (dated by TCRdb to the early 2020s). About the full investigation: TCR sequence clusters from the two donors were found to be largely donor specific. Two young, previously healthy adult volunteers made up the cohort, one male and one female. In two donors, T-cell clones that expanded and contracted after mild COVID-19 were tracked by sequencing TCRalpha and TCRbeta repertoires over time. Overall results and qualifications from the work: Only a couple of mild cases were covered in the study, and larger cohorts including severe cases with pre-infection samples were considered necessary. Contracting CD4+ clones were located mainly in the CM and EM memory subsets, whereas CD8+ clones were found to be enriched in EMRA. SARS-CoV-2 specificity of the second-wave clones peaking on day 37 was not confirmed. Clones that contracted from day 15 to 85 showed balanced CD4/CD8 phenotypes, whereas a second wave of clones that expanded from day 15 to 37 leaned towards CD4+. Some responding clones were found in pre-infection memory, which suggests that pre-existing cross-reactive memory T cells took part in the SARS-CoV-2 response.

Ficoll-Paque density gradient centrifugation was the method used to isolate PBMCs. The run used an Illumina NovaSeq 6000. Using 5'RACE with constant-segment primers, TCRalpha and TCRbeta cDNA libraries were constructed, with sample barcodes and unique molecular identifiers added in the process. RNA was extracted from every sample with Trizol reagent. Libraries were amplified in two PCR steps, with a second sample barcode and Illumina TruSeq adapters added in the second step. Sequencing of libraries was performed on an Illumina NovaSeq with 2 x 150 bp paired-end reads. The source study handled its data this way. Demultiplexing of reads and collapsing into UMI-guided consensus sequences were performed with migec v1.2.7. Using mixcr v2.1.11, UMI consensuses were aligned to TRA and TRB V and J templates and then assembled into clonotypes. A clonotype was counted as expanded or contracted only when both edgeR and NoisET called the clonotype significant, with the noise models trained on biological replicates. edgeR calls used a false discovery rate-adjusted p below 0.01 and a log2 fold-change threshold of 1. As an exploratory analysis of dynamics, max-normalized trajectories of the 1000 most abundant clonotypes were examined by PCA with hierarchical clustering. The CD4 or CD8 phenotype of responding clones was assigned using the separately sequenced CD4+ and CD8+ repertoires. TCRdb reprocessing: public reads trimmed at Q25 with fastp, clones called with MiXCR, in-frame beta chains kept. One record per CDR3 amino acid sequence lists the most common genes and DNA. TCRdb, not the original authors, processed these V and J calls. The sample table contains under 300,000 distinct CDR3 sequences; only one count was recorded for roughly 9.4% of them. The top ten hold roughly 21% of the sample.

The germline V gene gives CDR1 as SGHAT and CDR2 as FQNNGV. V ends up 3 bases short and J 6 bases short, with an unmatched junction base count of 7. The CDR3 runs 15 amino acids, cysteine and phenylalanine included. Of the read, only the CDR3 DNA is kept; its 45 bases are in frame from base 1. The specimen was PBMCs or a T cell subset sorted from them (not recorded which). The receptor was isolated from a man younger than 30 who had mild COVID-19 (a few samples of this study predate the infection). The sample titles of this study are shuffled in the database, so cell type and time point are left out; the donor was told from shared clones. The chain uses TRBV11-2 and TRBJ2-1, and 8 junctional nucleotides match TRBD1. CDR3 loop: CASSFQGARGNEQFF. Here is the DNA: TGTGCCAGCAGCTTCCAGGGGGCGAGGGGCAATGAGCAGTTCTTC.